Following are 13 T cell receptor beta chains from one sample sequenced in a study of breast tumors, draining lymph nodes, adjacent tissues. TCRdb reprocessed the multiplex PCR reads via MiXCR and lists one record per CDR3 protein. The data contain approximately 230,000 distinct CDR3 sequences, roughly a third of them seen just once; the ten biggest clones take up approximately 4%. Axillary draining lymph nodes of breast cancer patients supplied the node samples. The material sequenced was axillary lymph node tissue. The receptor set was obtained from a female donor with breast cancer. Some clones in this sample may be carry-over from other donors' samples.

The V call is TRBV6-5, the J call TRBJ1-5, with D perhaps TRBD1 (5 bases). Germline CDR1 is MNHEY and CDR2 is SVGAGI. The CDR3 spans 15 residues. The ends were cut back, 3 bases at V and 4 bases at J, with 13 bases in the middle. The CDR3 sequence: CASSYPGTKNQPQHF. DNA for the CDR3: TGTGCCAGCAGTTATCCCGGGACCAAGAATCAGCCCCAGCATTTT.

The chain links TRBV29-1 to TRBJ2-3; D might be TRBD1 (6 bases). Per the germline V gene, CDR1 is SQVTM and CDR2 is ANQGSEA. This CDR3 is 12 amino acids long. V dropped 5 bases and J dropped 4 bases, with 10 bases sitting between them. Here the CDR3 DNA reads TGCAGCGTTCTAACAGGGCCAGATACGCAGTATTTT. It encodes CSVLTGPDTQYF.

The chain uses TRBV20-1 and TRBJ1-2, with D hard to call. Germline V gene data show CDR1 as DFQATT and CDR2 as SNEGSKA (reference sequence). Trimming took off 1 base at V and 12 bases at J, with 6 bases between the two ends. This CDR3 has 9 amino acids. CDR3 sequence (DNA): TGCAGTGCTAGAGTGGGCAACACCTTC. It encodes CSARVGNTF.

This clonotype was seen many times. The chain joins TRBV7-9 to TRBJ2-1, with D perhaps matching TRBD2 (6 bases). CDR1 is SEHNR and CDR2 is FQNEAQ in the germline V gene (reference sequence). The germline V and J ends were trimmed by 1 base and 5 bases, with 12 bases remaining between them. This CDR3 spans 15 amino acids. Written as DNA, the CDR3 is TGTGCCAGCAGCTTAGGCGGGAATCGGGACAATGAGCAGTTCTTC. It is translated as CASSLGGNRDNEQFF. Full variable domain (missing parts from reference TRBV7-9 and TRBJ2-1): DTGVSQNPRHKITKRGQNVTFRCDPISEHNRLYWYRQTLGQGPEFLTYFQNEAQLEKSRLLSDRFSAERPKGSFSTLEIQRTEQGDSAMYLCASSLGGNRDNEQFFGPGTRLTVL.

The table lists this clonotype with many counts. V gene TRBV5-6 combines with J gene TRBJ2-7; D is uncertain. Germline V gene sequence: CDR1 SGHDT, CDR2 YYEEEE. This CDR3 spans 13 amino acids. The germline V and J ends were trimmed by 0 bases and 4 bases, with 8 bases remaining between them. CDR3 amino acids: CASSLALLYEQYF. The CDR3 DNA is TGTGCCAGCAGCTTGGCCTTGTTGTACGAGCAGTACTTC.

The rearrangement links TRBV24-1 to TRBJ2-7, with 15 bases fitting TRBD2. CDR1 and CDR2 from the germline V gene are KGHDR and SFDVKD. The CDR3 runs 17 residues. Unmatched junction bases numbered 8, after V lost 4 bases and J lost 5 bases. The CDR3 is CATSEPGLAGGSNEQYF. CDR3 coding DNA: TGTGCCACCAGTGAGCCGGGACTAGCGGGAGGTTCAAACGAGCAGTACTTC.

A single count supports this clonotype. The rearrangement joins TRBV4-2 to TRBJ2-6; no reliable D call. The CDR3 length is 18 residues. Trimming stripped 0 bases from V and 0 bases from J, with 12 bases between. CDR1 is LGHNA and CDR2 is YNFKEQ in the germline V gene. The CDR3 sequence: CASSQDMGEYSGANVLTF. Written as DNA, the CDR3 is TGTGCCAGCAGCCAAGATATGGGTGAATACTCTGGGGCCAACGTCCTGACTTTC.

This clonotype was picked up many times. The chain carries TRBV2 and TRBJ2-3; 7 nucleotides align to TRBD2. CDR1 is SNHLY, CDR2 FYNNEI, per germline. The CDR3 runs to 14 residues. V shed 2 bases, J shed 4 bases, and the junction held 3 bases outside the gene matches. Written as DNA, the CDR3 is TGTGCCAGCAGTGAAAGACTAGCCCCAGATACGCAGTATTTT. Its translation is CASSERLAPDTQYF. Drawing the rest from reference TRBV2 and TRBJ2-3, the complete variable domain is EPEVTQTPSHQVTQMGQEVILRCVPISNHLYFYWYRQILGQKVEFLVSFYNNEISEKSEIFDDQFSVERPDGSNFTLKIRSTKLEDSAMYFCASSERLAPDTQYFGPGTRLTVL.

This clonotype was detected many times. The CDR3 is CASSQVSGSLYNEQFF. The CDR3 bases are TGTGCCAGCAGCCAAGTTAGCGGTTCCCTCTACAATGAGCAGTTCTTC. The chain links TRBV4-2 to TRBJ2-1; weak D call: TRBD2 (6 bases). The CDR3 runs to 16 residues. The V end lost 1 base, the J end lost 3 bases, and 13 bases lay between the germline ends. Germline CDR1 and CDR2: LGHNA and YNFKEQ.

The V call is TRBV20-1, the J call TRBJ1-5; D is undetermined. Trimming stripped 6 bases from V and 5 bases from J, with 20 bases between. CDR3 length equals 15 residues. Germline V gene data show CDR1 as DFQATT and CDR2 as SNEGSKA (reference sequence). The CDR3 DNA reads TGCAGTGCCACCGAACCCACTAGCGGGGATCAGCCCCAGCATTTT. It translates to CSATEPTSGDQPQHF.

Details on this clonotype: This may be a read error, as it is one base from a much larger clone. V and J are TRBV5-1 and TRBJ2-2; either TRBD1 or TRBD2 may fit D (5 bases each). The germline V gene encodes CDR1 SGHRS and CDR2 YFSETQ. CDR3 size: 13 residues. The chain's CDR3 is CASSPRVAGDLFF. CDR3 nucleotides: TGCGCCAGCAGCCCCAGGGTGGCCGGGGACCTGTTTTTT. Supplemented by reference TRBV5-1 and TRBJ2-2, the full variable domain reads KAGVTQTPRYLIKTRGQQVTLSCSPISGHRSVSWYQQTPGQGLQFLFEYFSETQRNKGNFPGRFSGRQFSNSRSEMNVSTLELGDSALYLCASSPRVAGDLFFGEGSRLTVL.

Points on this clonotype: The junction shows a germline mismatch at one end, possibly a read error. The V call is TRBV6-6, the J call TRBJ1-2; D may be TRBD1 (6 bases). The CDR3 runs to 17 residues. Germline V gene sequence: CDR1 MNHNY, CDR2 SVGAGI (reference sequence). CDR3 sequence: CASSHSSAGAKNYGYTF. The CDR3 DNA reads TGTGCCAGCAGTCACTCGAGTGCAGGGGCAAAGAACTATGGCTACACCTTC.

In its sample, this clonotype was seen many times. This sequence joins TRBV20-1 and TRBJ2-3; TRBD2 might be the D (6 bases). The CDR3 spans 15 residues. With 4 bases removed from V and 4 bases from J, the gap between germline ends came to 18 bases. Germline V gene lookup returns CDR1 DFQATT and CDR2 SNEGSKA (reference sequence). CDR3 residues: CSAIGGVGWADTQYF. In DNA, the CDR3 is TGCAGTGCTATTGGCGGGGTGGGCTGGGCAGATACGCAGTATTTT.